Below are 8 T cell receptor beta chains sequenced from a single sample in a study of cytomegalovirus exposure and HLA in healthy donors. Assay used: immunoSEQ multiplex PCR; TCRdb lists only in-frame clones, some missing. The data contain some 170,000 clones, about nine tenths of them seen just once; the ten biggest clones take up 10%. Sequencing input: PBMCs. The receptors were sampled from a woman younger than 35 in good health and CMV-seropositive.

V and J are TRBV11-1 and TRBJ2-5; weak D call: TRBD2 (6 bases). Germline CDR1 SGHAT, CDR2 FQDESV (reference sequence). V was clipped by 4 bases and J by 3 bases, with 18 bases between them. The CDR3 is made up of 16 amino acids. The CDR3 sequence: CASSSGWRREKETQYF. The CDR3 DNA is TGTGCCAGCAGCTCAGGATGGCGGCGGGAAAAAGAGACCCAGTACTTC.

This clone was picked up one time. The chain uses TRBV11-2 and TRBJ2-1, with 9 bases lining up with TRBD1. In germline, CDR1 is SGHAT, CDR2 FQNNGV. The CDR3 is 16 residues long. The trim removed 3 bases at V and 4 bases at J, leaving 7 bases unmatched. The CDR3 DNA sequence: TGTGCCAGCAGCTTCTTACCGGGACAGGGTTACAATGAGCAGTTCTTC. Protein sequence: CASSFLPGQGYNEQFF.

This rearrangement joins TRBV13 to TRBJ2-1, with D perhaps matching TRBD1 (6 bases). Trimming took off 4 bases at V and 10 bases at J, with 11 bases between the two ends. Germline lookup yields CDR1 PRHDT and CDR2 FYEKMQ (reference sequence). The CDR3 has 12 residues. The CDR3 bases are TGTGCCAGCAGCTCTCCCCAGGGGGAGCAGTTCTTC. Protein sequence: CASSSPQGEQFF. Looking up the rest from reference TRBV13 and TRBJ2-1 gives the full variable domain: AAGVIQSPRHLIKEKRETATLKCYPIPRHDTVYWYQQGPGQDPQFLISFYEKMQSDKGSIPDRFSAQQFSDYHSELNMSSLELGDSALYFCASSSPQGEQFFGPGTRLTVL.

The chain has TRBV27 and TRBJ2-1; D may be TRBD2 (5 bases). The length of the CDR3 is 12 residues. In germline, CDR1 is MNHEY, CDR2 SMNVEV (reference sequence). The V end was cut by 3 bases, the J end by 9 bases, with 9 bases between. The CDR3 is CASSLRAGEQFF. DNA of the CDR3: TGTGCCAGCAGTTTGCGGGCGGGTGAGCAGTTCTTC.

The chain combines TRBV5-1 with TRBJ2-2, with TRBD1 as a possible D gene (5 bases). Germline CDR1 SGHRS, CDR2 YFSETQ. V was trimmed by 3 bases and J by 7 bases, leaving 22 bases between them. CDR3 length: 17 amino acids. The CDR3 protein is CASSSFSAGFAGGELFF. CDR3 DNA sequence: TGCGCCAGCAGCTCCTTTTCGGCAGGGTTCGCCGGCGGGGAGCTGTTTTTT.

The chain uses TRBV4-1 and TRBJ2-7, with TRBD1 matching over 7 bases. The CDR3 covers 15 residues. CDR1 and CDR2 (germline): MGHRA, YSYEKL. V lost 1 base and J lost 1; bases outside the gene matches: 4. CDR3 residues: CASSQVPRGSYEQYF. The DNA for the CDR3 is TGCGCCAGCAGCCAAGTTCCCAGGGGGTCCTACGAGCAGTACTTC.

The sample holds one count of this clone. V gene TRBV18 combines with J gene TRBJ1-2, with TRBD1 as a possible D gene (5 bases). CDR1 and CDR2 (germline): KGHSH, LQKENI. The ends were cut back, 1 base at V and 11 bases at J, with 14 bases in the middle. The CDR3 covers 13 residues. This CDR3 is CASSPQNAQGYTF. Written as DNA, the CDR3 is TGTGCCAGCTCACCACAGAACGCCCAGGGTTACACCTTC.

This clone was counted a few times. The chain employs TRBV25-1 and TRBJ1-2; D perhaps matches TRBD1 (6 bases). Trimming stripped 6 bases from V and 8 bases from J, with 13 bases between. This CDR3 has 12 residues. Germline assignment: CDR1 MGHDK and CDR2 SYGVNS. In nucleotides, the CDR3 is TGTGCCAGCAGCTACGGGGGGCGAGGCTACACCTTC. It yields the protein CASSYGGRGYTF.